Following are 7 T cell receptor beta chains from one sample sequenced in a study of cytomegalovirus exposure and HLA in healthy donors. 60 Vbeta and 13 Jbeta primers were used in PCR. The assay was immunoSEQ multiplex PCR, and TCRdb's table has in-frame clones only and misses some. The sample lists roughly 190,000 clones, over 75% occurring once. Material for sequencing was PBMCs. The origin of the receptors is a man aged 50-60 years in good health and CMV-seronegative.

The chain combines TRBV5-3 with TRBJ2-7; D may be TRBD2 (6 bases). TRBV5-3 is an ORF; its function is uncertain. Trimming took off 4 bases at V and 2 bases at J, with 13 bases between the two ends. CDR3 size: 14 residues. CDR3 DNA: TGTGCCAGAAGCGGGCCGGGGGTTCCCTACGAGCAGTACTTC. Its protein is CARSGPGVPYEQYF.

This clone was seen only once. The same CDR3 arises from other DNA sequences in this sample as well. The chain uses TRBV9 and TRBJ2-3, with D maybe TRBD1 (5 bases). Germline CDR1 reads SGDLS; CDR2 reads YYNGEE. There are 13 residues in the CDR3. Trimming removed 2 bases at V and 6 bases at J, with 10 bases between. DNA of the CDR3: TGTGCCAGCAGCGTCGGCAGGGCGGATACGCAGTATTTT. Protein: CASSVGRADTQYF.

This chain joins TRBV5-1 and TRBJ2-7, with 11 nucleotides matching TRBD2. V lost 4 bases to trimming and J lost 2 bases; unmatched junction nucleotides: 2. The V gene's germline CDR1 is SGHRS and CDR2 YFSETQ. The CDR3 runs 14 residues. The CDR3 is CASSLTSGAYEQYF. DNA for the CDR3: TGCGCCAGCAGCCTGACTAGCGGGGCCTACGAGCAGTACTTC.

The J gene is TRBJ2-2, the V gene TRBV5-6; 7 bases match TRBD1. Germline assignment: CDR1 SGHDT and CDR2 YYEEEE. The junction had 4 bases not matched to a gene; V was cut back by 4 bases and J by 1 base. The CDR3 has 15 residues. The CDR3: CASSKGQRNTGELFF. The CDR3 DNA follows: TGTGCCAGCAGCAAGGGACAGCGGAACACCGGGGAGCTGTTTTTT.

J is TRBJ1-3 and V is TRBV9, with D possibly TRBD1 on 6 matching bases. Per germline, CDR1 SGDLS and CDR2 YYNGEE. This CDR3 has 16 residues. V was trimmed by 0 bases and J by 3 bases, leaving 13 bases between them. The CDR3 DNA is TGTGCCAGCAGCGTAGCCAGGGGTGGAGGTGGAAACACCATATATTTT. Residues: CASSVARGGGGNTIYF.

The chain joins TRBV2 to TRBJ1-5; 9 nucleotides align to TRBD1. The CDR3 loop spans 16 amino acids. V shed 5 bases, J shed 6 bases, and the junction held 11 bases outside the gene matches. In germline, CDR1 is SNHLY, CDR2 FYNNEI. The CDR3 spells CASSTPRTGVGQPQHF. The DNA of the CDR3 is TGTGCCAGCAGTACCCCACGGACAGGGGTGGGTCAGCCCCAGCATTTT.

The chain combines TRBV5-6 with TRBJ2-2; weak D call: TRBD1 (6 bases). In germline, CDR1 is SGHDT, CDR2 YYEEEE. V was pared by 0 bases and J by 6 bases, with 9 bases between. This CDR3 has 14 amino acids. The CDR3 region has the DNA TGTGCCAGCAGCTTGGTGGGGGCAGCCGGGGAGCTGTTTTTT. Translating gives CASSLVGAAGELFF.